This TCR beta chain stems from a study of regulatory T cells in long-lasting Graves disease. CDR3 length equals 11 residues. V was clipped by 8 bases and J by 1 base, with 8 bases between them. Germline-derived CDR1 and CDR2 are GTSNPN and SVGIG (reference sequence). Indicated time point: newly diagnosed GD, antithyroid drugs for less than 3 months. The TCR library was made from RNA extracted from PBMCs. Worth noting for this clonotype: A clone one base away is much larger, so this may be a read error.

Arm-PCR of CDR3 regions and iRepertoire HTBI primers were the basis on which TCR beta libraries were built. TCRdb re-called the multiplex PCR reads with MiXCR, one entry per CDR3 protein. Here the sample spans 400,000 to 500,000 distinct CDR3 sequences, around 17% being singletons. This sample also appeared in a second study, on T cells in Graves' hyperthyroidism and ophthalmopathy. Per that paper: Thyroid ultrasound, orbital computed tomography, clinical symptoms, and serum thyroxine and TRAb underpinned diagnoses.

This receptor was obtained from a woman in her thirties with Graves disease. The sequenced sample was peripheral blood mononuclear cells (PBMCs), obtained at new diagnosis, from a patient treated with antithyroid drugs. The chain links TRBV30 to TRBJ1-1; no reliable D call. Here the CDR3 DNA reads TGTGCCCGCCGGAGGAACACTGAAGCTTTCTTT. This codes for CARRRNTEAFF.